The T cell receptor (beta chain) described here comes from a study of OX40 agonist ivuxolimab in advanced cancers. A note on the overall study: The costimulatory receptor OX40 (CD134) was targeted by ivuxolimab, a fully human IgG2 agonistic monoclonal antibody. Of the 50 to 55 patients in dose escalation, about 20 had hepatocellular carcinoma, about 15 had melanoma, 9 had renal cell carcinoma and 9 had head and neck cancer. The point of sequencing TCRbeta in the periphery was to test whether ivuxolimab changed TCR sequence diversity and drove clonal T-cell expansion. Prior anti-PD-1, anti-PD-L1 or anti-CTLA-4 therapy was permitted, and checkpoint inhibitors had been received by roughly two fifths of dose-escalation patients. Intravenous ivuxolimab was administered to patients every 2 weeks at six dose levels: 0.01, 0.1, 0.3, 1.5, 3 and 10 mg/kg. The paper reports the monotherapy dose-escalation portion (N of about 56 patients) of the phase I ivuxolimab trial. Partial responses occurred in three dose-escalation patients: two with cutaneous melanoma and one with hepatocellular carcinoma. The dose-escalation cohort was about 83% male with a mean age of around 62 years, ranging from about 20 to 85. General study outcomes and caveats: On average, CD8+ T cells showed more expanded clones than CD4+ T cells after ivuxolimab. Low levels of normalized T-cell clonal expansion were also shown by some nonresponding patients. The antigen specificity of the peripheral T cells that underwent clonal expansion was not determined. In the 0.1-3.0 mg/kg groups, partial responders were among the patients with the lowest normalized peripheral clonal expansion, particularly in CD8+ T cells. At doses of 0.1 to 3.0 mg/kg, clonal expansion of both CD4+ and CD8+ T cells in blood was seen between baseline and week 6.

Trimming removed 7 bases from V and 1 base from J, leaving 7 bases between the germline ends. Based on the germline V gene, the CDR1 and CDR2 sequences are MDHEN and SYDVKM. From cysteine to phenylalanine, the CDR3 is 12 amino acids long. The retained sequence is limited to the CDR3, 36 bases, with the frame set at the first base. A word on this clone: No antigen is known for it. The sample holds no much larger clone one base away, and base qualities are not on file.

Patients with a history of autoimmune disease or receiving systemic immunosuppression were excluded from the trial. Peripheral blood for TCR sequencing was collected from all dose cohorts at baseline, on cycle 4 day 1, and on cycle 7 day 1. The samples were drawn from a first-in-human, open-label, multicenter phase I dose-escalation trial of ivuxolimab. Adults with locally advanced or metastatic head and neck squamous cell, hepatocellular, melanoma or renal cell carcinoma were enrolled in the trial. CD4+ and CD8+ T cells were sorted separately from peripheral blood before TCR sequencing. Genomic DNA was extracted from sorted cells for sequencing of the TCRbeta CDR3 region. The immunoSEQ Assay was used for sequencing of TCRbeta CDR3 regions. TCRdb holds this immuneACCESS table with in-frame rearrangements only. Some clones are missing; in checked studies, unresolved V genes explain under half, and the rest has no known cause. For this sample the table gives more than 45,000 clones, of which approximately 91% were detected only once. The ten largest make up 3.8% of the sample.

The source is an adult with an advanced solid tumor such as melanoma, head and neck, liver or kidney cancer. The receptor chain draws on TRBV28 and TRBJ1-1, with the D gene not confidently named. The starting material was CD4+ or CD8+ T cells sorted from blood, obtained in a trial of the OX40 agonist ivuxolimab. The CDR3 loop reads CASNRGNTEAFF. The nucleotides read TGTGCCAGCAATCGTGGGAACACTGAAGCTTTCTTT.